This entry is about one TCR beta chain. Germline V gene data show CDR1 as SGHRS and CDR2 as YFSETQ. Trimming pared 5 bases from V and 1 base from J, leaving 9 bases between. CDR3 length: 13 residues. Brentuximab vedotin exposure varied, and every patient relapsed after autologous stem cell transplantation. Magnetic negative selection of thawed PBMCs was the method by which CD4+ T cells were purified. This sample stems from a study of PD-1 blockade in classical Hodgkin lymphoma. Produced via immunoSEQ multiplex PCR; TCRdb's table is partial and in-frame only. This table holds 30,000 to 35,000 clones, about 93% found once.

The receptor comes from a human donor with classical Hodgkin lymphoma. This specimen consisted of CD4+ T cells from blood, obtained at baseline. The chain has TRBV5-1 and TRBJ1-1; D remains unclear. CDR3 DNA sequence: TGCGCCAGCAGGAGGCGGGAGAACACTGAAGCTTTCTTT. Protein sequence: CASRRRENTEAFF.